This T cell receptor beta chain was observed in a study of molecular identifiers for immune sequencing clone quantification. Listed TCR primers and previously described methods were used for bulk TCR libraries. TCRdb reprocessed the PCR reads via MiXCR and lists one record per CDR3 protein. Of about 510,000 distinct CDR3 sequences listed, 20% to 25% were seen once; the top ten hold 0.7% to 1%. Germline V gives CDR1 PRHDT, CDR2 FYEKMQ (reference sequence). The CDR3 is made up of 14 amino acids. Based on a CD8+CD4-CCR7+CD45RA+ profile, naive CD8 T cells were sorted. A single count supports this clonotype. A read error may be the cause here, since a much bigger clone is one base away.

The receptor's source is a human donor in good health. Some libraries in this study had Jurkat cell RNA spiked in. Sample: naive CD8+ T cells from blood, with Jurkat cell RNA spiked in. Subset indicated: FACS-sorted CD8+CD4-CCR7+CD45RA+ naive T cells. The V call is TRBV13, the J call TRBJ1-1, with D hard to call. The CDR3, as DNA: TGTGCCAGCAGCTTCAGATATTCGAACACTGAAGCTGTCTTT. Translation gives CASSFRYSNTEAVF.